This T cell receptor beta chain was identified during a study of CD8 T cells in ankylosing spondylitis. Quantitative 5'-RACE with molecular barcodes generated TCR beta libraries. In TCRdb, the 5' RACE reads were re-called with MiXCR into one record per CDR3 protein. The sample has about 510,000 distinct CDR3 sequences, roughly 5% seen once. Study-level points and caveats: According to the report, clones linked to the disease were significantly enriched in matched synovial fluid samples taken from ankylosing spondylitis patients. Some motif variants were previously reported in reactive arthritis synovial fluid and blood. One TCR beta motif, made up of eight highly homologous variants, appeared characteristic of ankylosing spondylitis blood.

CDR3 length: 15 amino acids. V shed 0 bases, J shed 5 bases, and the junction held 10 bases outside the gene matches. Germline CDR1 DFQATT, CDR2 SNEGSKA (reference sequence). This clonotype was seen more than once but under ten times. What it binds is not known. The genes are TRBV20-1 and TRBJ2-7; 7 bases line up with TRBD2. This receptor was taken from a male donor with ankylosing spondylitis. Sequenced sample: blood, either unsorted or a sorted T cell fraction (not recorded which). Here the CDR3 DNA reads TGCAGTGCTAGAGATGGACGCGGGAGCGGGAACGAGCAGTACTTC. It codes for CSARDGRGSGNEQYF.